The entry below describes one TCR beta chain. The antigen is unknown. These data are taken from a study of cytomegalovirus exposure and HLA in healthy donors. As for the study in general: A prior study identified approximately 120 million unique TCR beta sequences from about 179 million T cells. Most genotyped donors, about four fifths of around 370, had Caucasian-associated genetic ancestry.

Looked up from germline, CDR1 is LNHNV and CDR2 is YYDKDF (reference sequence). The CDR3 is 15 residues long. The V segment lost 0 bases and the J segment 0 bases; nucleotides outside the gene matches: 2. The PCR had 60 Vbeta and 13 Jbeta primers. Produced via immunoSEQ multiplex PCR; TCRdb's table is partial and in-frame only. Of 200,000 or so clones detected, about 90% appear once; the ten largest clones hold roughly 0.23%. Whole-study findings and limits: Among TCR beta chains, those listed as cytomegalovirus-associated numbered about 160. In a later analysis, DRB1 alleles had the most associated TCRs; HLA-C alleles the fewest.

The TCR comes from a girl less than two years old in good health and CMV-seronegative. The V call is TRBV15, the J call TRBJ2-7; 7 nucleotides agree with TRBD1. Specimen: PBMCs. The CDR3 loop reads CATSREAGGSYEQYF. CDR3 coding DNA: TGTGCCACCAGCAGAGAGGCAGGGGGCTCCTACGAGCAGTACTTC.